Sequencing of this TCR beta chain was carried out in a study of blood T cell repertoires in COVID-19. The overall study: The cDNA or gDNA used as material had been derived from T cells, B-cell-depleted T cells, or PBMCs.

Germline V gene sequence: CDR1 SEHNR, CDR2 FQNEAQ (reference sequence). With V trimmed by 5 bases and J by 4 bases, 3 bases remained unmatched. This CDR3 comprises 15 residues. Authors' analysis steps: Amplification from reference gene primers served as the basis for estimated nucleated cell counts. Repertoires were generated with immunoSEQ multiplex PCR, while TCRdb's copy carries only in-frame clones and drops some. V and J calls and clone size are those listed in that table; D and trimming were worked out from the DNA. The sample holds about 160,000 clones, approximately 82% seen once. What was sequenced was peripheral blood. The TCR was taken from a man aged 65 to 79 who had recovered from COVID-19. The gene calls are TRBV7-9 and TRBJ2-2, with 11 bases aligning to TRBD2. The CDR3 is CASSHTSGGTGELFF. For the CDR3, the DNA is TGTGCCAGCAGCCATACTAGCGGGGGCACCGGGGAGCTGTTTTTT.